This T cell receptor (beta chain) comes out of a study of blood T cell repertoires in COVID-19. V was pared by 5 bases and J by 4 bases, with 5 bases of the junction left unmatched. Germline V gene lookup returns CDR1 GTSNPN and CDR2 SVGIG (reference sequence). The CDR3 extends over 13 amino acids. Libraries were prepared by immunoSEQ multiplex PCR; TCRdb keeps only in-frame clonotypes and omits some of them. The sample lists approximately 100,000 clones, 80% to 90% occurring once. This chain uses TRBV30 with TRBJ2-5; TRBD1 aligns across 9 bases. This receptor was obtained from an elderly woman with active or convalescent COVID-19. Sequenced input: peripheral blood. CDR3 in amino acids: CAWGTGLLETQYF. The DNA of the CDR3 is TGTGCCTGGGGGACAGGGTTGCTAGAGACCCAGTACTTC.